This passage covers 32 T cell receptor beta chains from one sample sequenced in a study of T cells in narcolepsy. Using immunoSEQ multiplex PCR, the repertoire was profiled, and TCRdb retains in-frame clones only, with some absent. The sample includes about 33,000 clones, approximately 87% of them seen just once. The sequencing input was CD45RA- memory CD4+ T cells from PBMCs. The receptors shown here come from a human donor with narcolepsy.

The CDR3 coding sequence is TGCGCCAGCAGCCGGACGGGCAACTATGGCTACACCTTC. Translating it yields CASSRTGNYGYTF. The rearrangement joins TRBV4-3 to TRBJ1-2; no reliable D call. CDR3 size: 13 residues. The ends were cut back, 4 bases at V and 2 bases at J, with 8 bases in the middle. Germline V lookup: CDR1 LGHNA, CDR2 YSLEER.

The chain is built from TRBV7-2 and TRBJ1-1, with 8 bases aligning to TRBD1. The CDR3 extends over 15 amino acids. Germline V lookup: CDR1 SGHTA, CDR2 FQGNSA. The trim removed 5 bases at V and 1 base at J, leaving 6 bases unmatched. The CDR3 bases are TGTGCCAGCAGCCCCTGGACAGGGAGGAACACTGAAGCTTTCTTT. Amino acid sequence: CASSPWTGRNTEAFF.

A few counts support this clone. This sequence joins TRBV19 and TRBJ1-5; maybe TRBD1 (5 bases). The CDR3 consists of 15 residues. The germline gives CDR1 LNHDA, CDR2 SQIVND (reference sequence). V gave up 7 bases and J gave up 5 bases, with 18 bases separating them. The CDR3: CASISRAGPYQPQHF. CDR3 DNA sequence: TGTGCCAGTATCAGTCGGGCGGGACCGTATCAGCCCCAGCATTTT. Full variable domain (outside the CDR3, taken from reference TRBV19 and TRBJ1-5): DGGITQSPKYLFRKEGQNVTLSCEQNLNHDAMYWYRQDPGQGLRLIYYSQIVNDFQKGDIAEGYSVSREKKESFPLTVTSAQKNPTAFYLCASISRAGPYQPQHFGDGTRLSIL.

The chain uses TRBV5-5 and TRBJ2-2; TRBD2 agrees at 7 bases. The CDR3 consists of 15 residues. The junction had 7 bases not matched to a gene; V was cut back by 3 bases and J by 5 bases. Per germline, CDR1 SGHKS and CDR2 YYEKEE (reference sequence). CDR3 DNA: TGTGCCAGCAGCTCTAGCGGCGTGAGTACCGGGGAGCTGTTTTTT. Amino acid sequence: CASSSSGVSTGELFF.

This chain joins TRBV7-9 and TRBJ1-4; D perhaps matches TRBD1 (6 bases). With 2 bases removed from V and 1 base from J, the gap between germline ends came to 11 bases. The germline CDR1 and CDR2 sequences are SEHNR and FQNEAQ (reference sequence). There are 16 residues in the CDR3. CDR3 sequence (DNA): TGTGCCAGCAGCTTAAGGCAGGGGCTAACTAATGAAAAACTGTTTTTT. Translation: CASSLRQGLTNEKLFF. Full variable domain (outside the CDR3, taken from reference TRBV7-9 and TRBJ1-4): DTGVSQNPRHKITKRGQNVTFRCDPISEHNRLYWYRQTLGQGPEFLTYFQNEAQLEKSRLLSDRFSAERPKGSFSTLEIQRTEQGDSAMYLCASSLRQGLTNEKLFFGSGTQLSVL.

This sequence joins TRBV5-5 and TRBJ2-7; 10 positions agree with TRBD2. The CDR3 extends over 16 amino acids. Germline V CDR1 and CDR2: SGHKS, YYEKEE (reference sequence). The trim removed 0 bases at V and 0 bases at J, leaving 3 bases unmatched. This CDR3 is CASSLELAGSSYEQYF. CDR3 sequence (DNA): TGTGCCAGCAGCTTGGAACTAGCGGGGTCCTCCTACGAGCAGTACTTC.

The V call is TRBV5-6, the J call TRBJ1-6; possibly TRBD1 for D (5 bases). The CDR3 sequence is 15 residues long. Germline V lookup: CDR1 SGHDT, CDR2 YYEEEE. The ends were cut back, 0 bases at V and 7 bases at J, with 11 bases in the middle. The DNA of the CDR3 is TGTGCCAGCAGCTTGGCCGGAGGGACCAATTCACCCCTCCACTTT. It specifies CASSLAGGTNSPLHF.

CDR3 region: CASTDTLIQAFF. The CDR3, as DNA: TGTGCCAGCACCGACACATTGATCCAAGCTTTCTTT. The chain combines TRBV28 with TRBJ1-1, with no clear D. The V gene lost 7 bases and the J gene lost 9 bases, with 15 bases spanning the gap. Germline CDR1 is MDHEN and CDR2 is SYDVKM. The CDR3 consists of 12 residues.

The V call is TRBV5-1, the J call TRBJ1-1, with TRBD1 as a possible D gene (6 bases). This CDR3 region has 14 residues. Germline V gene data show CDR1 as SGHRS and CDR2 as YFSETQ. V shed 4 bases and J shed 2 bases, with 12 bases lying between them. The CDR3 sequence is CASSPDRPNTEAFF. DNA for the CDR3: TGCGCCAGCAGCCCTGACAGGCCTAACACTGAAGCTTTCTTT.

V gene TRBV5-1 combines with J gene TRBJ2-1, with D unclear. Germline CDR1 is SGHRS and CDR2 is YFSETQ. This CDR3 spans 12 amino acids. Trimming stripped 4 bases from V and 10 bases from J, with 12 bases between. The CDR3: CASSPPADEQFF. DNA of the CDR3: TGCGCCAGCAGCCCCCCGGCCGACGAGCAGTTCTTC.

This rearrangement joins TRBV28 to TRBJ1-2; D unclear. Trimming took off 8 bases at V and 4 bases at J, with 8 bases between the two ends. Germline CDR1 reads MDHEN; CDR2 reads SYDVKM. CDR3 length: 11 residues. The CDR3 is CASGRVYGYTF. The CDR3 DNA reads as TGTGCCAGCGGGCGGGTCTATGGCTACACCTTC.

The chain recombines TRBV6-5 with TRBJ2-3, with 7 nucleotides matching TRBD2. The CDR3 length is 16 residues. With 2 bases clipped from V and 2 bases from J, the junction kept 7 bases outside the gene matches. Germline CDR1 and CDR2: MNHEY and SVGAGI. The CDR3 loop is CASSYTRLAFTDTQYF. CDR3 nucleotides: TGTGCCAGCAGTTACACCCGACTAGCTTTCACAGATACGCAGTATTTT.

The chain couples TRBV6-1 to TRBJ1-4; D is ambiguous. The CDR3 loop spans 13 amino acids. Trimming stripped 0 bases from V and 6 bases from J, with 5 bases between. Per germline, CDR1 MNHNS and CDR2 SASEGT. The CDR3 spells CASSEAEYEKLFF. In nucleotides, the CDR3 is TGTGCCAGCAGTGAAGCTGAGTATGAAAAACTGTTTTTT.

This sequence joins TRBV18 and TRBJ2-1; 8 bases map to TRBD1. Germline V gene sequence: CDR1 KGHSH, CDR2 LQKENI. The CDR3 length is 16 residues. Unmatched junction bases numbered 6, after V lost 0 bases and J lost 5 bases. CDR3 DNA sequence: TGTGCCAGCTCACCACCCGGACAGGGCAGCAACAATGAGCAGTTCTTC. This gives the protein CASSPPGQGSNNEQFF.

The chain carries TRBV28 and TRBJ1-1, with 10 bases identical to TRBD1. This CDR3 is 16 amino acids long. The germline V gene has CDR1 MDHEN and CDR2 SYDVKM. V was clipped by 0 bases and J by 2 bases; unmatched bases: 3. In DNA, the CDR3 is TGTGCCAGCAGTTTATGGACAGGGGGCCGAAACACTGAAGCTTTCTTT. Amino acids: CASSLWTGGRNTEAFF.

The chain uses TRBV6-1 and TRBJ1-3; D ambiguous. This CDR3 region has 14 residues. Germline assignment: CDR1 MNHNS and CDR2 SASEGT. With 0 bases removed from V and 2 bases from J, the gap between germline ends came to 5 bases. The CDR3 sequence is CASSEAGTGNTIYF. In nucleotides, the CDR3 is TGTGCCAGCAGTGAAGCGGGTACTGGAAACACCATATATTTT.

The gene calls are TRBV28 and TRBJ1-2; tentative D call: TRBD1 (5 bases). The CDR3 runs to 13 residues. Trimming cost V 1 base and J 10 bases, with 13 bases left between them. Per the germline V gene, CDR1 is MDHEN and CDR2 is SYDVKM. CDR3 protein: CASSLFIAGYYTF. In DNA, the CDR3 is TGTGCCAGCAGTTTATTTATCGCAGGGTACTACACCTTC.

This chain links TRBV27 with TRBJ2-1, with D unresolved. The ends were cut back, 2 bases at V and 9 bases at J, with 8 bases in the middle. CDR1 is MNHEY and CDR2 is SMNVEV in the germline V gene (reference sequence). The CDR3 extends over 12 amino acids. The CDR3 region is CASSLDLGEQFF. The CDR3 DNA is TGTGCCAGCAGTTTAGACCTAGGTGAGCAGTTCTTC.

This chain connects TRBV19 to TRBJ1-2; maybe TRBD1 (5 bases). The CDR3 extends over 12 amino acids. Looked up from germline, CDR1 is LNHDA and CDR2 is SQIVND (reference sequence). The CDR3 loop is CASRGDNYGYTF. CDR3 DNA sequence: TGTGCGTCCCGGGGGGATAACTATGGCTACACCTTC.

This clone was seen a handful of times. This chain uses TRBV28 with TRBJ2-5; D gene unclear. The CDR3 has 15 amino acids. Trimming pared 4 bases from V and 5 bases from J, leaving 17 bases between. Germline assignment: CDR1 MDHEN and CDR2 SYDVKM. The DNA of the CDR3 is TGTGCCAGCAGTTCCCTAAGGGCGACCGTCGAGACCCAGTACTTC. As protein: CASSSLRATVETQYF.

This chain connects TRBV2 to TRBJ2-7, with TRBD2 matching over 10 bases. The ends lost 3 bases at V and 3 bases at J; junction bases unmatched: 14. Germline values: CDR1 SNHLY, CDR2 FYNNEI. This CDR3 region has 18 residues. The DNA for the CDR3 is TGTGCCAGCAGTGAGGGGCTAGCGGGAGAGGCTGGAGGCTACGAGCAGTACTTC. Amino acid sequence: CASSEGLAGEAGGYEQYF.

This sequence joins TRBV6-5 and TRBJ1-5; TRBD1 might be the D (5 bases). Germline-derived CDR1 and CDR2 are MNHEY and SVGAGI. V lost 0 bases to trimming and J lost 9 bases, with 15 bases between them. The CDR3 runs 15 residues. The CDR3 sequence: CASSYSQRSGVPQHF. CDR3 DNA sequence: TGTGCCAGCAGTTACTCACAGAGGTCGGGGGTGCCCCAGCATTTT.

V usage is TRBV28 and J usage is TRBJ1-1; D call uncertain. V was trimmed by 5 bases and J by 4 bases, leaving 14 bases between them. Germline V CDR1 and CDR2: MDHEN, SYDVKM. CDR3 size: 14 residues. The CDR3 spells CASSPQLAGTEAFF. In nucleotides, the CDR3 is TGTGCCAGCAGTCCACAGCTCGCGGGCACTGAAGCTTTCTTT. Full variable domain (remainder filled in from reference TRBV28 and TRBJ1-1): DVKVTQSSRYLVKRTGEKVFLECVQDMDHENMFWYRQDPGLGLRLIYFSYDVKMKEKGDIPEGYSVSREKKERFSLILESASTNQTSMYLCASSPQLAGTEAFFGQGTRLTVV.

The genes are TRBV6-5 and TRBJ1-1, with a possible D match to TRBD1 (6 bases). Trimming took 8 bases from V and 1 from J, leaving 11 bases between them. CDR1 MNHEY and CDR2 SVGAGI come from the germline V gene. This CDR3 comprises 13 residues. CDR3: CASLQGRNTEAFF. CDR3 DNA: TGTGCCAGCCTCCAGGGGCGGAACACTGAAGCTTTCTTT.

The count of this clone is one. The chain recombines TRBV14 with TRBJ2-1, with D perhaps TRBD2 (6 bases). Germline V lookup: CDR1 SGHDN, CDR2 FVKESK. This CDR3 is built from 12 residues. The V end was cut by 5 bases, the J end by 9 bases, with 11 bases between. The CDR3 region is CASSAGGIEQFF. Written as DNA, the CDR3 is TGTGCCAGCAGCGCCGGGGGAATTGAGCAGTTCTTC.

This chain uses TRBV29-1 with TRBJ2-1; D possibly matches TRBD1 or TRBD2 (5 bases each). The CDR3 has 16 amino acids. Germline V lookup: CDR1 SQVTM, CDR2 ANQGSEA. V was shortened by 2 bases and J by 8 bases, with 22 bases between the two germline ends. The CDR3 DNA is TGCAGCGTTGAAACCGCCGGGACGTTTTGGGGCGATGAGCAGTTCTTC. It specifies CSVETAGTFWGDEQFF.

The chain employs TRBV5-6 and TRBJ1-2; D might be TRBD1 (5 bases). The germline V gene has CDR1 SGHDT and CDR2 YYEEEE. This CDR3 has 13 residues. The germline V and J ends were trimmed by 2 bases and 5 bases, with 10 bases remaining between them. The CDR3 sequence: CASSLRGLYGYTF. The DNA of the CDR3 is TGTGCCAGCAGCTTACGGGGACTATATGGCTACACCTTC.

The chain has TRBV5-6 and TRBJ1-4; D unclear. Germline values: CDR1 SGHDT, CDR2 YYEEEE. With 4 bases removed from V and 1 base from J, the gap between germline ends came to 11 bases. The CDR3 spans 15 residues. The CDR3 here is CASSGDTRTNEKLFF. CDR3 sequence (DNA): TGTGCCAGCAGCGGAGACACCAGAACTAATGAAAAACTGTTTTTT.

This clone was seen only once. The chain recombines TRBV28 with TRBJ2-7, with D uncertain. There are 14 residues in the CDR3. The germline gives CDR1 MDHEN, CDR2 SYDVKM. Trimming removed 4 bases at V and 1 base at J, with 11 bases between. CDR3 loop: CASSSKGWSYEQYF. CDR3 nucleotides: TGTGCCAGCAGTTCCAAGGGTTGGTCCTACGAGCAGTACTTC.

The V call is TRBV6-1, the J call TRBJ2-3; no definite D call. Trimming stripped 0 bases from V and 4 bases from J, with 14 bases between. CDR3 size: 16 residues. Germline CDR1 reads MNHNS; CDR2 reads SASEGT. The CDR3: CASSEATPGAPDTQYF. The CDR3 nucleotides are TGTGCCAGCAGTGAAGCGACCCCCGGAGCGCCAGATACGCAGTATTTT.

The rearrangement uses TRBV28 and TRBJ2-7, with 7 bases matching TRBD1. The CDR3 runs to 15 residues. Germline V gene lookup returns CDR1 MDHEN and CDR2 SYDVKM. V lost 4 bases, J lost 2 bases, and 8 bases stayed unmatched. The CDR3 DNA reads TGTGCCAGCAGTTCCAATGGACAGGCCGCCTACGAGCAGTACTTC. Translating it yields CASSSNGQAAYEQYF.

The V call is TRBV5-6, the J call TRBJ1-5; unclear D gene. The CDR3 extends over 12 amino acids. The germline V and J ends were trimmed by 4 bases and 5 bases, with 7 bases remaining between them. Germline CDR1 reads SGHDT; CDR2 reads YYEEEE. The CDR3 DNA sequence: TGTGCCAGCAGCATCGGGGATCAGCCCCAGCATTTT. Translating gives CASSIGDQPQHF.